The T cell receptor beta chain under discussion was sequenced for a study of sequential checkpoint blockade in melanoma. Treatment: randomized to nivolumab then ipilimumab (arm A) or the reverse (arm B). The V and J ends lost 1 base and 6 bases respectively, with 9 bases between them. The CDR3 is 14 amino acids. Per germline, CDR1 MGHRA and CDR2 YSYEKL. Repertoires were generated with immunoSEQ multiplex PCR, while TCRdb's copy carries only in-frame clones and drops some. The sample has approximately 23,000 clones; roughly 80% are singletons. The sequence was collected from a human donor with melanoma. The chain has TRBV4-1 and TRBJ2-2, with D maybe TRBD2 (5 bases). Here the sequenced sample was CD8+ T cells sorted from blood (inferred from file names), taken from a patient given nivolumab and ipilimumab in sequence. This CDR3 reads CASSQAPRAGELFF. CDR3 coding DNA: TGCGCCAGCAGCCAAGCCCCGCGGGCCGGGGAGCTGTTTTTT.